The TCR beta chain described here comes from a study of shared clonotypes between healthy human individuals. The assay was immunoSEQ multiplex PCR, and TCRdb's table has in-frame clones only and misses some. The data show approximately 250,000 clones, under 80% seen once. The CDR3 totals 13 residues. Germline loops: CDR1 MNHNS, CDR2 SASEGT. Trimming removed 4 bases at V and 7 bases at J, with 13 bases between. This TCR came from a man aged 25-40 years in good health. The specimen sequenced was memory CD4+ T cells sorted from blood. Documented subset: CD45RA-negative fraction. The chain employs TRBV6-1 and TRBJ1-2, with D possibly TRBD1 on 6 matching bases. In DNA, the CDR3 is TGTGCCAGCAGTGCCTTGGGGGGCGGTGGCTACACCTTC. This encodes CASSALGGGGYTF.